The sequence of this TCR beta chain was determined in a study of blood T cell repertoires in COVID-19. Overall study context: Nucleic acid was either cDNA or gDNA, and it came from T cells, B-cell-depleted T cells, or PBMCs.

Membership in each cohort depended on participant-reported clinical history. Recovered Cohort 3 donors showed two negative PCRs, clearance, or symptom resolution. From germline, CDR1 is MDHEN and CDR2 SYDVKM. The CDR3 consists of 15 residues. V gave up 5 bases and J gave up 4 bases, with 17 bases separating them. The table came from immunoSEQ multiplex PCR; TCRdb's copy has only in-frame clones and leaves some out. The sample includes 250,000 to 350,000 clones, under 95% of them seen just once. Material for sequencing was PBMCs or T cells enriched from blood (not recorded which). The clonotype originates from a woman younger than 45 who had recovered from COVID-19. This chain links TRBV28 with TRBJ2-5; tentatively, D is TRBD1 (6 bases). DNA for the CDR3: TGTGCCAGCAGTCCGTTATCGACAGGAAGAGAGACCCAGTACTTC. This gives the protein CASSPLSTGRETQYF.